This TCR beta chain was obtained from a study of human T cells and chemical hapten exposure (dated by TCRdb to about 2021). Background for the entire study: For sensitization, 2% DPC in acetone was applied to a roughly 2 cm by roughly 2 cm area of upper inner arm skin. For TCR sequencing, blood came from 25 to 35 alopecia patients at anywhere from one to four time points (pre-sensitization, 2, 6 and 24 weeks). Libraries were combined into a pool for sequencing, and differences in TCR yield between samples came mainly from small differences in library volumes within the pool. The mostly female patient cohort included alopecia areata with under or over 50% scalp involvement, alopecia totalis and alopecia universalis. Blood samples were taken from patients before sensitization (week 0) and at 2, 6 and about 24 weeks after DPC sensitization. Patch testing was performed on the upper back with Finn chambers containing 0.01% DPC, and the patch tests were scored after 6 days according to International Contact Dermatitis Research Group standards. Peripheral blood TCR repertoire changes were tracked in vivo in alopecia patients during primary and secondary sensitization to the hapten diphenylcyclopropenone (DPC). Weekly therapeutic DPC doses were additionally applied to the scalp of patients throughout the roughly 25-week study period.

This clonotype was seen at least ten times. Which antigen it targets is not known. No much larger clonotype is one base removed from it; base qualities were not supplied. Library preparation was by RACE. Sequencing was performed on a NextSeq 500. Library preparation attached unique molecular identifiers to individual cDNA molecules for quantitative, reproducible TCR counting. For every blood RNA sample, sequencing covered both the TCR alpha and TCR beta chains. As for the authors' bioinformatics: Samples had a median of roughly 99,000 TCRs, with a range from about 23,224 to 750,000. V, J and CDR3 annotation of the TCR reads was carried out using the Decombinator software suite. For PS versus PT1 abundance plots, all samples were subsampled to the same number of TCRs (28,000). Expanded TCRs were defined as absent before sensitization and observed at least eight times at the 2-week time point. TCRdb ran its own pipeline on the public reads, namely fastp trimming at Q25 and MiXCR clone calling, and kept in-frame beta chains. Rows matching on CDR3 protein sequence are summarized as one entry with the most common DNA and genes. The V and J calls were determined by TCRdb, not by the authors. Recorded for this sample are 330,000 or so distinct CDR3 sequences; about 6% of them occurred a single time. Around 5.6% of the sample belongs to the ten largest clones.

Broader findings and caveats from the paper: Expanded TCRs formed significantly more large CDR3 similarity clusters than pre-sensitization or healthy control sets, consistent with antigen-driven responses. The number of PT1 expanded TCRs positively correlated with patch test score, significant at thresholds 8, 16 and 32 but not 4. After repeated subsampling, changes were observed in the strength of the expansion versus patch-test correlation and in the threshold at which the correlation became significant. DPC sensitization did not change how many TCRs were above 1 in 1000 frequency, and no evidence was found of alterations in global repertoire structure. Alopecia, a presumed autoimmune disease, was present in all patients, so the immune response of the patients might differ from that of healthy individuals.

Trimming at the junction amounts to 7 bases on V and 2 bases on J, and the germline ends lie 17 bases apart. For CDR1 and CDR2, the germline V gene lists MNHEY and SVGEGT. From the cysteine through the phenylalanine, the CDR3 covers 15 amino acids. Only the CDR3 region is kept as DNA, spanning 45 bases read in frame from base 1. The sample's time point label, in plain terms: patch test 2, 6 weeks after DPC sensitization. Explained via the paper, the treatment or condition label denotes: therapeutic diphenylcyclopropenone sensitization with weekly scalp DPC. At every patch-test visit, the blood draw took place before the patch test was put on. Patients were considered eligible if aged 18 to 70, diagnosed with alopecia and deemed suitable for DPC therapy, and patients were excluded if pregnant. Unfractionated whole blood was collected in Tempus Blood RNA tubes, and total RNA was extracted from that blood.

The clonotype originates from a woman aged 18 to 35 with alopecia areata. Some clones in this sample may be carry-over from other donors' samples. Here the chain combines TRBV6-2 or TRBV6-3 and TRBJ2-5, with the D gene call left open. The source was whole blood, collected in connection with sensitization to the hapten diphenylcyclopropenone (DPC). The CDR3 protein is CASTEVGLRQETQYF. Read as DNA, the sequence is TGTGCCAGCACCGAGGTAGGGTTACGGCAAGAGACCCAGTACTTC.